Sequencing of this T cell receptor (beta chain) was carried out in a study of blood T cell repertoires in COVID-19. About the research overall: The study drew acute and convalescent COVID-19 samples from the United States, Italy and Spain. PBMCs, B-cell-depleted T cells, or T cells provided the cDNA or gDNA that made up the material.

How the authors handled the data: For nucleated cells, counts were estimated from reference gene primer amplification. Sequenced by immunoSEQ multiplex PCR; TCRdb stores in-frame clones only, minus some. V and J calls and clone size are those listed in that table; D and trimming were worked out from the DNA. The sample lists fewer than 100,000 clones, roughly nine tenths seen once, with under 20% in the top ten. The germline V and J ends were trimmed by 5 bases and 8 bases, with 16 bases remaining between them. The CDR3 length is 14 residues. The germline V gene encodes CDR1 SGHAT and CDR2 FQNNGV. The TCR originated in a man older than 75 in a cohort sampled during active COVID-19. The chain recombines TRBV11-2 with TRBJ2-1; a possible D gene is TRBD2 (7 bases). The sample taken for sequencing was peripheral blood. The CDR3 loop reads CASSKNREGDEQFF. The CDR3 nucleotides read TGTGCCAGCAGCAAAAACAGGGAGGGAGATGAGCAGTTCTTC.